A selection of T cell receptor beta chains follows, all from one sample in a study of blood T cell repertoires in COVID-19. Method: immunoSEQ multiplex PCR; TCRdb's copy keeps in-frame clones and lacks some. Of around 390,000 clones in the sample, around nine tenths were seen once. Source material: PBMCs or T cells enriched from blood (not recorded which). The receptors here all came from a woman in her fifties or sixties who had recovered from COVID-19. Both conserved end residues are part of each CDR3. The D gene is left open where the match is weak. Part of the rows lack a size; the others show once, few, many or a class for expanded clones.

V gene	clone size	J gene	D gene	CDR3 length	CDR3 DNA	CDR3 protein
TRBV6-5	-	TRBJ2-5	TRBD2	13	TGTGCCAGCAGTTACTCTCCTGGGGGGGCCCAGTACTTC	CASSYSPGGAQYF
TRBV1	-	TRBJ2-1	-	13	TGCACCAGCAGCCGACTAGCGGGGGGAGAGCAGTTCTTC	CTSSRLAGGEQFF
TRBV4-1	-	TRBJ2-7	-	15	TGCGCCAGCAGCCAGCAGGCCATGAGCTCCTACGAGCAGTACTTC	CASSQQAMSSYEQYF
TRBV19	-	TRBJ1-1	TRBD1	16	TGTGCCAGTAGTCCACGGACAGGCCACATGAACACTGAAGCTTTCTTT	CASSPRTGHMNTEAFF
TRBV18	few	TRBJ1-3	-	15	TGTGCCAGCTCACCTTCACAAGGGGGTGCAAACACCATATATTTT	CASSPSQGGANTIYF
TRBV7-2	-	TRBJ2-3	TRBD2	14	TGTGCCAGCAGCCGTGGACTAGCCACAGATACGCAGTATTTT	CASSRGLATDTQYF
TRBV27	-	TRBJ2-2	-	13	TGTGCCACGCGGGGGCCCGGGGGCGGGGAGCTGTTTTTT	CATRGPGGGELFF
TRBV20-1	-	TRBJ2-7	TRBD2	15	TGCAGTGCTAGTGGGACTAGCGGGGACCCCTACGAGCAGTACTTC	CSASGTSGDPYEQYF
TRBV28	few	TRBJ1-5	-	13	TGTGCCAGTAGAGACAACCTCAATCAGCCCCAGCATTTT	CASRDNLNQPQHF
TRBV6-1	-	TRBJ2-1	TRBD2	15	TGTGCCAGCAGTGAAGAGGGGACTAAATACAATGAGCAGTTCTTC	CASSEEGTKYNEQFF
TRBV6-1	few	TRBJ1-3	TRBD1	16	TGTGCCAGCAGTGAATGGAGACAGGGGATAGGAAACACCATATATTTT	CASSEWRQGIGNTIYF
TRBV12-3/TRBV12-4	-	TRBJ1-3	-	13	TGTGCCAGCACGGGTGGGTTGAGAAACACCATATATTTT	CASTGGLRNTIYF
TRBV6-5	-	TRBJ2-7	-	14	TGTGCCAGCAGTTACTCGTTCCCCCTAGACGAGCAGTACTTC	CASSYSFPLDEQYF
TRBV7-2	-	TRBJ2-1	-	15	TGTGCCAGCAGAAACGGGGGACCACCCTACAATGAGCAGTTCTTC	CASRNGGPPYNEQFF
TRBV19	-	TRBJ1-2	-	14	TGTGCCAGTAGTAGCGTGGGGGGAAACTATGGCTACACCTTC	CASSSVGGNYGYTF
TRBV18	-	TRBJ2-5	-	12	TGTGCCAGCTCACCAGACTGGGAGACCCAGTACTTC	CASSPDWETQYF
TRBV9	few	TRBJ1-2	-	14	TGTGCCAGCAGCGACGTCAGGGTTTCCTATGGCTACACCTTC	CASSDVRVSYGYTF
TRBV7-3	-	TRBJ2-2	-	13	TGTGCCAGCAGCGACCCAGGGTCCGGGGAGCTGTTTTTT	CASSDPGSGELFF
TRBV2	-	TRBJ1-2	TRBD1	14	TGTGCCAGCAGTGAGACAGGGAGTTTTCCTGGCTACACCTTC	CASSETGSFPGYTF
TRBV12-3/TRBV12-4	-	TRBJ1-6	TRBD1	13	TGTGCCAGCAGTTCTTTACAGGGGGGGGTCCTCCACTTT	CASSSLQGGVLHF
TRBV10-3	-	TRBJ2-3	TRBD2	14	TGTGCCACAGGGACTAGCGTCGGAGCAGATACGCAGTATTTT	CATGTSVGADTQYF
TRBV28	once	TRBJ2-2	-	16	TGTGCCAGCACCAATTACGGGTGGTACAACACCGGGGAGCTGTTTTTT	CASTNYGWYNTGELFF
TRBV18	-	TRBJ2-5	TRBD1	16	TGTGCCAGCTCACGGACGGGACAGGGACTCCAAGAGACCCAGTACTTC	CASSRTGQGLQETQYF
TRBV11-2	-	TRBJ2-2	TRBD2	17	TGTGCCAGCAGCCTCCTCAGCGGGGGGGAGGACACCGGGGAGCTGTTTTTT	CASSLLSGGEDTGELFF
TRBV11-2	-	TRBJ2-7	-	13	TGTGCCAGCAGCTTAGGGTCAGTAGCCGAGCAGTACTTC	CASSLGSVAEQYF
TRBV5-1	-	TRBJ2-4	-	17	TGCGCCAGCAGCTTGGTTGTTATGAACAGTACCAAAAACATTCAGTACTTC	CASSLVVMNSTKNIQYF
TRBV27	-	TRBJ2-1	TRBD2	13	TGTGCCAGCAGACTAGCGGGGGGGAATGAGCAGTTCTTC	CASRLAGGNEQFF
TRBV3-1/TRBV3-2	-	TRBJ1-3	-	16	TGTGCCAGCAGCCGGGCAGCCCTTGCCTCTGGAAACACCATATATTTT	CASSRAALASGNTIYF
TRBV2	-	TRBJ1-1	TRBD1	17	TGTGCCAGCAGTGTGATTGGGATGGGGCAGGGGGCCGCTGAAGCTTTCTTT	CASSVIGMGQGAAEAFF
TRBV4-2	-	TRBJ1-2	-	14	TGTGCCAGCAGCCAAGATCGTGGGAGAGATGGCTACACCTTC	CASSQDRGRDGYTF
TRBV4-1	-	TRBJ2-7	-	17	TGCGCCAGCAGCCAAGAAAAGGTCGGCAGGCTCCCCTACGAGCAGTACTTC	CASSQEKVGRLPYEQYF
TRBV2	-	TRBJ1-4	-	14	TGTGCCAGCAGTGTGGCAGGGGTGGGGGAAAAACTGTTTTTT	CASSVAGVGEKLFF
TRBV5-6	once	TRBJ1-2	TRBD1	14	TGTGCCAGCAGCACCGGGACAGGGGCATCTGGCTACACCTTC	CASSTGTGASGYTF
TRBV5-1	-	TRBJ2-5	-	14	TGCGCCAGCAGCTTGGGTCCTAGGGGGGAGACCCAGTACTTC	CASSLGPRGETQYF
TRBV11-3	-	TRBJ2-5	-	14	TGTGCCAGCAGCCATACTGACAGCCAAGAGACCCAGTACTTC	CASSHTDSQETQYF
TRBV30	-	TRBJ1-6	TRBD1	14	TGTGCCTGGAGTTTTGGACAGGGCTATTCACCCCTCCACTTT	CAWSFGQGYSPLHF
TRBV2	-	TRBJ1-6	-	14	TGTGCCAGCAGTTCGACAGGTTCTAATTCACCCCTCCACTTT	CASSSTGSNSPLHF